Given below is one T cell receptor beta chain in context. This clonotype came up a few times. Its antigen is not yet known. No base quality values were provided; no much bigger clone lies one nucleotide off. Libraries were constructed by RT-PCR. This sample was sequenced with an Illumina HiSeq 2500. TCRdb redid the processing of the public reads, applying fastp at Q25 and MiXCR, and retained in-frame beta chains. Under each unique CDR3 protein, matching rows form one entry showing the most common genes and DNA. The sample data list about 570,000 distinct CDR3 sequences, and about 10% of these were observed just once. More than 9.5% of the sample is in the top ten clones. The data were obtained in a study of response to subunit inactivated influenza vaccine (dated by TCRdb to 2016 to 2019). Study-wide context: Deep quantitative T cell receptor repertoire profiling was used in the study to track responses to a trivalent subunit inactivated influenza vaccine.

The investigation overall reported the following: The authors suggested that each seasonal influenza vaccination may recruit only a limited number of new T cells.

The junction shows trimming of 2 bases on V and 9 bases on J, and the gene matches do not reach 3 bases of it. Including cysteine and phenylalanine, the CDR3 has 14 amino acids. Just the 42-base CDR3 DNA is kept, in frame starting at base 1. From a lookup of the germline V gene (reference sequence), CDR1 and CDR2 are LNHDA and SQIVND. This same sample was also part of a study on T cells expressing NK-cell markers. As described in the second report: 5'RACE template switching, by which a universal primer site and unique molecular identifiers were added, was used to make TCR beta cDNA libraries. About 8 donors provided sorted CD3+CD56+NKG2C+, CD3+CD56+NKG2C- and CD3+CD56-NKG2C+ T-cell subsets, whose TCR beta-chain repertoires were profiled. Among the eight sequenced donors, only one was HCMV-seronegative, while the other seven were HCMV-seropositive. In several experiments an anti-gammadeltaTCR antibody was added to restrict sorting to alphabetaTCR-expressing T cells. In more than five donors, the dominant CD3+CD56+NKG2C+ clonotypes were found to rank among the top 10 CD8+ clonotypes and to make up about 1.0-7.5% of CD8+ T cells. Those dominant clonotypes were again the most abundant among CD3+CD56-NKG2C+ cells in several donors, at roughly 28.3-60.1%. Whether the expanded NKG2C-expressing T cell clones were specific for HCMV antigens was left unclear. All eight donors whose samples were sequenced were randomly selected healthy volunteers, three of them men and five women. To determine HCMV serostatus, a commercial ELISA kit was used to detect HCMV-specific IgG in serum. Ficoll density gradient centrifugation was used to isolate peripheral blood mononuclear cells from blood. For more than five donors, bulk peripheral blood T-cell repertoires were also sequenced from unsorted PBMC. Priming for cDNA synthesis came from the TCR beta constant segment, and two successive PCR amplification steps followed. Illumina HiSeq 2000/2500, MiSeq or NextSeq was used to sequence libraries as 2 x 150 bp reads. MIGEC was used to demultiplex reads and group the reads by UMI, and MiTCR was used to assemble and quantify clonotypes. To remove erroneous sequences, TCR cDNA sequences were retained only when supported by two or more reads. The tcR package was used for downstream repertoire analysis, and clonotypes were matched across fractions by CDR3 nucleotide sequence plus V segment. VDJmatch was used to annotate antigen specificity against VDJdb, with one amino acid substitution allowed in CDR3.

This material consisted of PBMCs from blood, taken on the day of vaccination. The chain joins TRBV19 to TRBJ2-1; TRBD2 agrees with 11 junctional bases. The sequence was obtained from a man aged 45 to 65 who received an inactivated influenza vaccine. Donor details come from another sample of the same person, matched by shared clones. The nucleotides read TGTGCCAGTAGTATATCTAGCGGGGGGCGTGAGCAGTTCTTC. The translation is CASSISSGGREQFF.